A selection of T cell receptor beta chains follows, all from one sample in a study of blood T cell repertoires in COVID-19. Assay used: immunoSEQ multiplex PCR; TCRdb lists only in-frame clones, some missing. The sample lists under 200,000 clones; roughly four fifths were seen once. Sequencing used peripheral blood. These receptors were taken from a man aged 70 or older with active or convalescent COVID-19. The CDR3 runs from the conserved cysteine through the conserved F or W. A D gene is named only where the DNA matches it firmly. Part of the rows lack a size; the others show once, few, many or a class for expanded clones.

TRBJ1-1 | NA | NA | TRBV14 | TGTGCCAGCAGCCAAGAGAGAACCACCACTGAAGCTTTCTTT | CASSQERTTTEAFF
TRBJ1-1 | NA | NA | TRBV27 | TGTGCCAGCAGTACCCACCTACAGGGCACTGAAGCTTTCTTT | CASSTHLQGTEAFF
TRBJ2-5 | few | TRBD2 | TRBV28 | TGTGCCAGCAGTCCGGGACTAGCGGGAGGGGAGGAGACCCAGTACTTC | CASSPGLAGGEETQYF
TRBJ2-7 | NA | TRBD1 | TRBV7-2 | TGTGCCAGCAGCTTAGGGACAGGACGCGACCCGTACGAGCAGTACTTC | CASSLGTGRDPYEQYF
TRBJ1-1 | few | NA | TRBV18 | TGTGCCAGCTCACCAGGGCAGGTGAACACTGAAGCTTTCTTT | CASSPGQVNTEAFF
TRBJ2-1 | NA | NA | TRBV18 | TGTGCCAGCTCACCCGAAACGGGCTCCTACAATGAGCAGTTCTTC | CASSPETGSYNEQFF
TRBJ2-3 | NA | TRBD2 | TRBV5-4 | TGTGCCAGCAGCCAAACTAGGGCGGGACTAGCGGGAGGAACAGATACGCAGTATTTT | CASSQTRAGLAGGTDTQYF
TRBJ2-5 | NA | TRBD2 | TRBV18 | TGTGCCAGCTCACCACGGCTGGAGCGGGGGATCCAAGAGACCCAGTACTTC | CASSPRLERGIQETQYF
TRBJ2-2 | NA | TRBD2 | TRBV9 | TGTGCCAGCAGCCCCCGGGAACTAGCGGGCGGCGGGGAGCTGTTTTTT | CASSPRELAGGGELFF
TRBJ1-4 | few | NA | TRBV5-1 | TGCGCCAGCAGCTTAGAGGGCAGCGGGGAAAAACTGTTTTTT | CASSLEGSGEKLFF
TRBJ2-7 | NA | TRBD2 | TRBV6-2/TRBV6-3 | TGTGCCAGCAGTTACTCCGGGGGGGCGACCTACGAGCAGTACTTC | CASSYSGGATYEQYF
TRBJ2-7 | once | TRBD2 | TRBV4-1 | TGCGCCAGCAGCCAAGTTAAAACTAGCGGGGCTATACTGCAGTACTTC | CASSQVKTSGAILQYF
TRBJ1-5 | NA | TRBD1 | TRBV15 | TGTGCCACCAGCAGAGGCGACAGGGGGACGAATCAGCCCCAGCATTTT | CATSRGDRGTNQPQHF
TRBJ1-5 | NA | NA | TRBV28 | TGTGCCAGCAGCCCCGCCTGGGGCCTCAATCAGCCCCAGCATTTT | CASSPAWGLNQPQHF
TRBJ1-1 | NA | NA | TRBV18 | TGTGCCAGCTCCGACCTATTTGGGGCAGGGAACGCAGATAACACTGAAGCTTTCTTT | CASSDLFGAGNADNTEAFF
TRBJ2-5 | once | NA | TRBV6-2/TRBV6-3 | TGTGCCAGCAGTTTCCGACAGGGACTGTGGGAGGAGACCCAGTACTTC | CASSFRQGLWEETQYF
TRBJ1-4 | NA | TRBD1 | TRBV7-2 | TGTGCCAGCAGCTTAAGGCGGACAGGGCTTAATGAAAAACTGTTTTTT | CASSLRRTGLNEKLFF
TRBJ2-1 | NA | TRBD1 | TRBV7-8 | TGTGCCAGCAGCTCATCCGGGACAGGGGCCGCCAATGAGCAGTTCTTC | CASSSSGTGAANEQFF
TRBJ1-1 | NA | NA | TRBV6-5 | TGTGCCAGCAGTTACTCGAGAGGGGGAGAGACTGAAGCTTTCTTT | CASSYSRGGETEAFF
TRBJ2-2 | NA | NA | TRBV19 | TGTGCCAGTATCGCCCAGGTCTCCCTCACCGGGGAGCTGTTTTTT | CASIAQVSLTGELFF
TRBJ2-2 | once | TRBD2 | TRBV27 | TGTGCCAGCAATCAACTAGCGGGGGGGTCCGGGGAGCTGTTTTTT | CASNQLAGGSGELFF
TRBJ2-1 | few | NA | TRBV7-2 | TGTGCCAGCAGCTTACTAAATGAGCAGTTCTTC | CASSLLNEQFF
TRBJ2-7 | NA | TRBD2 | TRBV11-2 | TGTGCCAGCAGCTCCGGGGGGGGGCCTTCCGAGCAGTACTTC | CASSSGGGPSEQYF
TRBJ1-2 | once | TRBD1 | TRBV30 | TGTGCCTGGAGTGTAAATCACAGGGGGCTTGGCTACACCTTC | CAWSVNHRGLGYTF
TRBJ2-7 | NA | NA | TRBV11-2 | TGTGCCAGCAGCTTAGACTTCGGTATGCAGGGTCAGTACGAGCAGTACTTC | CASSLDFGMQGQYEQYF
TRBJ2-5 | NA | TRBD1 | TRBV7-3 | TGTGCCAGCAGACAGACAGGGGGCAACGAGACCCAGTACTTC | CASRQTGGNETQYF
TRBJ1-3 | NA | NA | TRBV18 | TGTGCCAGCTCACAGGACTCCTCTGGAAACACCATATATTTT | CASSQDSSGNTIYF
TRBJ2-7 | NA | NA | TRBV2 | TGTGCCAGCAGGGCAGTCTCCTACGAGCAGTACTTC | CASRAVSYEQYF
TRBJ1-5 | NA | NA | TRBV6-2/TRBV6-3 | TGTGCCAGCAGTTGGTCCCGTGAGGCGCAGCCCCAGCATTTT | CASSWSREAQPQHF
TRBJ2-3 | NA | NA | TRBV12-5 | TGTGCTAGTGGTGCCCCTCCGGATAGGGGTACGCAGTATTTT | CASGAPPDRGTQYF
TRBJ2-3 | NA | NA | TRBV11-2 | TGTGCCAGCAGCTTTCGGGTTTTCACAGATACGCAGTATTTT | CASSFRVFTDTQYF
TRBJ2-5 | NA | TRBD1 | TRBV7-2 | TGTGCCAGCAGCCCGATACAGGGGGCTCTTCGAGAGACCCAGTACTTC | CASSPIQGALRETQYF
TRBJ1-6 | NA | NA | TRBV4-3 | TGCGCCAGCAGCCAAGCCGGCCCGGGTTCACCCCTCCACTTT | CASSQAGPGSPLHF
TRBJ2-1 | NA | NA | TRBV24-1 | TGTGCCACCGGGGGAGGGCCGGACAGGGTTCTTTACAATGAGCAGTTCTTC | CATGGGPDRVLYNEQFF
TRBJ2-5 | NA | NA | TRBV7-2 | TGTGCCAGCAGCTCCCAGGGCCAAGAGACCCAGTACTTC | CASSSQGQETQYF
TRBJ1-1 | NA | NA | TRBV28 | TGTGCCAGCCGGGGAGGGTACACTGAAGCTTTCTTT | CASRGGYTEAFF
TRBJ2-5 | NA | TRBD2 | TRBV12-3/TRBV12-4 | TGTGCCAGCAACCGGGGGGAAGAGACCCAGTACTTC | CASNRGEETQYF
TRBJ2-1 | NA | TRBD2 | TRBV29-1 | TGCAGCGTCACGACTAGCGGGAGGGCAAGCTCCTACAATGAGCAGTTCTTC | CSVTTSGRASSYNEQFF
TRBJ2-2 | few | NA | TRBV3-1/TRBV3-2 | TGTGCCAGCAGCGCGGTAGGGAGTTACACCGGGGAGCTGTTTTTT | CASSAVGSYTGELFF
TRBJ2-7 | NA | TRBD2 | TRBV4-3 | TGCGCCAGCAGCCAAGATAGGGCTAGCGGCTACGCGGAGGAGCAGTACTTC | CASSQDRASGYAEEQYF
TRBJ2-3 | few | TRBD2 | TRBV7-2 | TGTGCCAGCAGCTTAGTTGTAGGGTCTAGCGGTTTAGATACGCAGTATTTT | CASSLVVGSSGLDTQYF
TRBJ2-2 | NA | NA | TRBV7-2 | TGTGCCAGCAGCCCTCCGCTTAGCACCGGGGAGCTGTTTTTT | CASSPPLSTGELFF
TRBJ1-2 | NA | NA | TRBV5-6 | TGTGCCAGCAGCTTGAATCGGGGGACCTATGGCTACACCTTC | CASSLNRGTYGYTF
TRBJ2-7 | NA | TRBD1 | TRBV18 | TGTGCCAGCTCACCACCAGGGGGACAGGTCTCCTACGAGCAGTACTTC | CASSPPGGQVSYEQYF
TRBJ1-2 | NA | TRBD1 | TRBV5-5 | TGTGCCAGCAGCTCGGGACAGTACTATGGCTACACCTTC | CASSSGQYYGYTF
TRBJ1-1 | NA | TRBD1 | TRBV11-3 | TGTGCCAGCAGCTTTGACAGGGCCACTGAAGCTTTCTTT | CASSFDRATEAFF